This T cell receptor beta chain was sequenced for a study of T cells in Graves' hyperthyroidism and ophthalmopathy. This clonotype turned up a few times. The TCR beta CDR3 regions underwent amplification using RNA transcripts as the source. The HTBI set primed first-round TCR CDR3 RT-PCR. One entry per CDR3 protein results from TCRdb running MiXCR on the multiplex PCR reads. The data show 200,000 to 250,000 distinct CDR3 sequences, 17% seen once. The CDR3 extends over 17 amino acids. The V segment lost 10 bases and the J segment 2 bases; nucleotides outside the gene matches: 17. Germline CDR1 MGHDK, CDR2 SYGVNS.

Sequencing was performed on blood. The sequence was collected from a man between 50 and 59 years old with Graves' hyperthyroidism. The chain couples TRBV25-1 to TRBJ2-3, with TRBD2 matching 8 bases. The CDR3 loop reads CANRGGRTRSLTDTQYF. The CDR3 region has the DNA TGTGCCAACCGCGGCGGGAGGACCCGAAGCCTCACAGATACGCAGTATTTT.